One sample yielded the 2 T cell receptor beta chains listed below, sequenced in a study of CD8 T cells in Susac syndrome. RNA totalling roughly 0.45 to 1 ug underwent reverse transcription with random hexamers. TCRdb re-analysed the immunoSEQ multiplex PCR reads in MiXCR, keeping a single row per CDR3 protein. This sample has approximately 75,000 distinct CDR3 sequences; over 90% occur once, and the top ten carry roughly 0.25%. Sequencing was done on a sample of CD8+ T cells from PBMCs. These receptors all come from a human donor in good health.

The CDR3 sequence is CASSAWDYNEQFF. In DNA, the CDR3 is TGTGCCAGCAGCGCTTGGGATTACAATGAGCAGTTCTTC. The chain is built from TRBV9 and TRBJ2-1, with unresolved D. The V gene lost 3 bases and the J gene lost 4 bases, with 8 bases spanning the gap. Germline CDR1 SGDLS, CDR2 YYNGEE. The CDR3 has 13 residues.

This clonotype was counted once. The V call is TRBV6-2 or TRBV6-3, the J call TRBJ2-3; D could derive from TRBD1 or TRBD2 (5 bases each). Germline assignment: CDR1 MNHEY and CDR2 SVGEGT. The CDR3 runs 14 residues. The germline V and J ends were trimmed by 2 bases and 3 bases, with 9 bases remaining between them. The DNA for the CDR3 is TGTGCCAGCAGTTACATAGAGGGGACAGATACGCAGTATTTT. Translating it yields CASSYIEGTDTQYF.